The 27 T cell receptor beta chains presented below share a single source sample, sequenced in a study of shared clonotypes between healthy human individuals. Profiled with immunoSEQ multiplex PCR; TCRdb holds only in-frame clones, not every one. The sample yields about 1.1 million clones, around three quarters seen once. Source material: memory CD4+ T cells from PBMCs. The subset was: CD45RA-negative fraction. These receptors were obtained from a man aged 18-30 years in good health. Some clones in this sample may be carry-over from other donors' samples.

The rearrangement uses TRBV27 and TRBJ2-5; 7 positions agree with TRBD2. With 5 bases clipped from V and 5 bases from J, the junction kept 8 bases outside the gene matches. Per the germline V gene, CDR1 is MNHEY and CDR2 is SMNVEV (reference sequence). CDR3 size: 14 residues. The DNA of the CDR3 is TGTGCCAGCAGTACCCGGACTAGGCGGGAGACCCAGTACTTC. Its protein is CASSTRTRRETQYF.

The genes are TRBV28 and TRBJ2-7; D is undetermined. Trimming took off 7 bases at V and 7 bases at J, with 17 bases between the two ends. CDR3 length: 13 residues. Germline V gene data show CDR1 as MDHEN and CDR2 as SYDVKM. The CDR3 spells CASNSGSDWEQYF. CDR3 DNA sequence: TGTGCCAGCAATTCCGGCAGCGACTGGGAGCAGTACTTC.

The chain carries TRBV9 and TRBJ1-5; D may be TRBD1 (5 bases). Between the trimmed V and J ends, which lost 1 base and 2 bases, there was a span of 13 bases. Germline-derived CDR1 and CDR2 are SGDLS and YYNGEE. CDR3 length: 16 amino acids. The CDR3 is CASSVNPRGGNQPQHF. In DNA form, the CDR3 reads TGTGCCAGCAGCGTAAATCCGAGGGGCGGCAATCAGCCCCAGCATTTT.

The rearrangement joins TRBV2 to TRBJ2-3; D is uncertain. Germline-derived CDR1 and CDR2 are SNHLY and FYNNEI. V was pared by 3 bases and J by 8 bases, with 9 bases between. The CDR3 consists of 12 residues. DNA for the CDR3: TGTGCCAGCAGTGACCTCGTCCTTACGCAGTATTTT. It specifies CASSDLVLTQYF.

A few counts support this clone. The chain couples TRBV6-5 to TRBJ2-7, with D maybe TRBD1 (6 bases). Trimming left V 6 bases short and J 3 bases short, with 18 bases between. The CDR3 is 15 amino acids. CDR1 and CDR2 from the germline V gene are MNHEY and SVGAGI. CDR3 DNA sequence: TGTGCCAGCAGCAGGGACATATCCATCAGCTACGAGCAGTACTTC. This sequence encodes CASSRDISISYEQYF.

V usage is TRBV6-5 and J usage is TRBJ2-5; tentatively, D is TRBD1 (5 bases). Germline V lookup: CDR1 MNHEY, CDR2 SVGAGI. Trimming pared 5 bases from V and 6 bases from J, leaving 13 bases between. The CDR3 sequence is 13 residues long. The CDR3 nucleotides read TGTGCCAGCAGTACAGGAAGGGAACAGACCCAGTACTTC. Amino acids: CASSTGREQTQYF.

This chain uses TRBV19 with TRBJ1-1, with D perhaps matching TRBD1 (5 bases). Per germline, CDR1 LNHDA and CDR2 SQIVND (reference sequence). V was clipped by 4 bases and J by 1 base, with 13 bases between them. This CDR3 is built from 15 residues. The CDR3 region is CASSRPGGANTEAFF. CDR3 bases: TGTGCCAGTAGTAGACCCGGAGGGGCGAACACTGAAGCTTTCTTT.

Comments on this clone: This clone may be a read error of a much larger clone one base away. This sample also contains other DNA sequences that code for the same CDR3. The CDR3 coding sequence is TGTGCCAGCAGCCCCGGGGGGCCAGATACGCAGTATTTT. Residues: CASSPGGPDTQYF. This chain joins TRBV28 and TRBJ2-3; a possible D gene is TRBD2 (7 bases). V was cut by 6 bases and J by 4 bases, with 11 bases left in between. The germline V gene encodes CDR1 MDHEN and CDR2 SYDVKM. The CDR3 consists of 13 residues.

In DNA, the CDR3 is TGTGCCAGCAGCGTAGAGGGCGCCTCGCCCTACGAGCAGTACTTC. As protein: CASSVEGASPYEQYF. J is TRBJ2-7 and V is TRBV9, with D unclear. V was trimmed by 0 bases and J by 2 bases, leaving 12 bases between them. Germline values: CDR1 SGDLS, CDR2 YYNGEE. This CDR3 region has 15 residues.

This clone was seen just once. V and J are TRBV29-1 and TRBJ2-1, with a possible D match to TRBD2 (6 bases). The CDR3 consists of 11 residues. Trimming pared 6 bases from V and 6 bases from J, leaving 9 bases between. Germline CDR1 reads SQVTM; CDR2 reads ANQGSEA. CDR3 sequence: CSVGRGNEQFF. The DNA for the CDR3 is TGCAGCGTAGGGCGGGGCAATGAGCAGTTCTTC.

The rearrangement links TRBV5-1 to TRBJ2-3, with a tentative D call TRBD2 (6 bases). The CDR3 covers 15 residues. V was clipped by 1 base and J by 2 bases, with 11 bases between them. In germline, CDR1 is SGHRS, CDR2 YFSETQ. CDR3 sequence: CASSLSGGDTDTQYF. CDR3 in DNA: TGCGCCAGCAGCTTGAGCGGAGGGGACACAGATACGCAGTATTTT.

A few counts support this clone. The CDR3 region is CASSLGGRGQGLVTDTQYF. The CDR3 region has the DNA TGTGCCAGCAGCTTGGGAGGGAGAGGACAGGGACTAGTGACAGATACGCAGTATTTT. This chain links TRBV5-4 with TRBJ2-3; D may match TRBD1 or TRBD2 (8 bases each). In germline, CDR1 is SGHNT, CDR2 YYREEE (reference sequence). Trimming took off 0 bases at V and 3 bases at J, with 23 bases between the two ends. The CDR3 is 19 amino acids.

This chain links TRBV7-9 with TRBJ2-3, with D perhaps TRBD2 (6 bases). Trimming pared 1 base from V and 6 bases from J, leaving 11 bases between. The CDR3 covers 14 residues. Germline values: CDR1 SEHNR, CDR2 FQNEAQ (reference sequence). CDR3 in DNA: TGTGCCAGCAGCTTAGGTTCTAGCGTGGATACGCAGTATTTT. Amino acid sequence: CASSLGSSVDTQYF.

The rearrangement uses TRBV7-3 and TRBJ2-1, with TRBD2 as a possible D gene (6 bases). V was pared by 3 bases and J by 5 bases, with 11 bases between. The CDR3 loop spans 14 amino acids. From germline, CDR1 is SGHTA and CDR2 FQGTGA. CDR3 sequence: CASSLGTGDNEQFF. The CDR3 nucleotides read TGTGCCAGCAGCTTGGGGACTGGAGACAATGAGCAGTTCTTC. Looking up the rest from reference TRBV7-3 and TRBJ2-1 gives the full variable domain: GAGVSQTPSNKVTEKGKYVELRCDPISGHTALYWYRQSLGQGPEFLIYFQGTGAADDSGLPNDRFFAVRPEGSVSTLKIQRTERGDSAVYLCASSLGTGDNEQFFGPGTRLTVL.

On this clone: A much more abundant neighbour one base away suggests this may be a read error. In DNA, the CDR3 is TGTGCCTCCCTCCGACTAGCGGGAACCGGGGAGCCGTTTTTT. Protein: CASLRLAGTGEPFF. The chain combines TRBV30 with TRBJ2-2, with TRBD2 identical over 11 bases. Germline assignment: CDR1 GTSNPN and CDR2 SVGIG (reference sequence). This CDR3 is built from 14 residues.

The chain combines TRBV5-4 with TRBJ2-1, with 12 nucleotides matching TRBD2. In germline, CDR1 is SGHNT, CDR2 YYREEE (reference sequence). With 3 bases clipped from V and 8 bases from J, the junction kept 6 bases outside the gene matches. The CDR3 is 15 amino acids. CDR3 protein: CASSSPTSGSDEQFF. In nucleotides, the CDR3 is TGTGCCAGCAGCTCCCCGACTAGCGGGAGTGATGAGCAGTTCTTC.

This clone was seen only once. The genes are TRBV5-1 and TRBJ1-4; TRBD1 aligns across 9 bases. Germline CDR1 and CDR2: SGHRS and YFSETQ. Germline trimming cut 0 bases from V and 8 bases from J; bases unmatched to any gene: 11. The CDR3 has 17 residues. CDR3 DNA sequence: TGCGCCAGCAGCTTGGATCTCATAGGGACAGGGTACGAAAAACTGTTTTTT. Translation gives CASSLDLIGTGYEKLFF. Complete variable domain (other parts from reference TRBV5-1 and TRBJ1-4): KAGVTQTPRYLIKTRGQQVTLSCSPISGHRSVSWYQQTPGQGLQFLFEYFSETQRNKGNFPGRFSGRQFSNSRSEMNVSTLELGDSALYLCASSLDLIGTGYEKLFFGSGTQLSVL.

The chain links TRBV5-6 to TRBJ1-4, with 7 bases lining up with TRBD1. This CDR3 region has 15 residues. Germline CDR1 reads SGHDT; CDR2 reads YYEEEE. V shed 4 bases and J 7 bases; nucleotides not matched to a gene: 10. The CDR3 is CASSPSTGSGEKLFF. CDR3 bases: TGTGCCAGCAGCCCCTCGACAGGGAGCGGTGAAAAACTGTTTTTT.

The CDR3 is CSSGGTRTYTDTQYF. CDR3 nucleotides: TGCAGCTCAGGGGGGACTAGGACTTACACAGATACGCAGTATTTT. The chain recombines TRBV29-1 with TRBJ2-3; perhaps TRBD2 as D (8 bases). Germline values: CDR1 SQVTM, CDR2 ANQGSEA. CDR3 length equals 15 residues. V was cut by 8 bases and J by 2 bases, with 20 bases left in between.

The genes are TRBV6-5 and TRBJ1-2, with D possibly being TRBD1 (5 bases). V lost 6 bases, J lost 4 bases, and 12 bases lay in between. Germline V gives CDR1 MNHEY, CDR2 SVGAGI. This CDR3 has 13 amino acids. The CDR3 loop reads CASSSGGVYGYTF. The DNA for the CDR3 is TGTGCCAGCAGCTCGGGGGGGGTCTATGGCTACACCTTC.

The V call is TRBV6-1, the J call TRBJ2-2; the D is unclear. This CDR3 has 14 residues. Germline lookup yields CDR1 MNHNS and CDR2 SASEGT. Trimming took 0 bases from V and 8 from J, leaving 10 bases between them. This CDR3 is CASSEALTRGELFF. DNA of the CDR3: TGTGCCAGCAGTGAAGCGCTTACGCGGGGGGAGCTGTTTTTT.

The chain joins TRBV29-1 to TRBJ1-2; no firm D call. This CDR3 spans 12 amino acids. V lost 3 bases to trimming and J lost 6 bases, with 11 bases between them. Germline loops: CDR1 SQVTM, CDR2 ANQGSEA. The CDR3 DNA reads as TGCAGCGTTGAGCGCAGAAACCATGGCTACACCTTC. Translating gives CSVERRNHGYTF.

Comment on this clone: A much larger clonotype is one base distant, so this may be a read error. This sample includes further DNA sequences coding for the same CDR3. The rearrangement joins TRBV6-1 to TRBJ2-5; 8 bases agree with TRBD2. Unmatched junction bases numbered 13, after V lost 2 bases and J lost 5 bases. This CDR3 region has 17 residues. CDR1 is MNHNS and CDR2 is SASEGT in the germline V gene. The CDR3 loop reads CASSESLAGIRGETQYF. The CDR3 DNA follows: TGTGCCAGCAGTGAATCGCTAGCGGGCATCCGGGGGGAGACCCAGTACTTC.

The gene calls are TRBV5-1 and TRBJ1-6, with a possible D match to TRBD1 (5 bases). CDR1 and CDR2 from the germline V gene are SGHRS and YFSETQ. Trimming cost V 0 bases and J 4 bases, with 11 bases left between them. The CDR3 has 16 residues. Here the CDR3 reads CASSLVRGEYNSPLHF. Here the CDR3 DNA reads TGCGCCAGCAGCTTGGTACGGGGGGAATATAATTCACCCCTCCACTTT.

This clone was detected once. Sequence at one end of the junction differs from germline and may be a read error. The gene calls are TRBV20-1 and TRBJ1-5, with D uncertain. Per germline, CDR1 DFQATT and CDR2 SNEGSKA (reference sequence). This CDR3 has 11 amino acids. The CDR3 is CSARAGSTQHF. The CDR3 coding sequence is TGCAGTGCCAGAGCGGGGTCCACCCAGCATTTT.

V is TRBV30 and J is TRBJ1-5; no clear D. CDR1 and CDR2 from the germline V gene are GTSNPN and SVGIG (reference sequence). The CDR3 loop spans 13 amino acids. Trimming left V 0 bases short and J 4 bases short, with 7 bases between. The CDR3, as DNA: TGTGCCTGGAGTGTAAACCCAAATCAGCCCCAGCATTTT. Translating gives CAWSVNPNQPQHF. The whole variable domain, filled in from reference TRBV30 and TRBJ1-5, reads SQTIHQWPATLVQPVGSPLSLECTVEGTSNPNLYWYRQAAGRGLQLLFYSVGIGQISSEVPQNLSASRPQDRQFILSSKKLLLSDSGFYLCAWSVNPNQPQHFGDGTRLSIL.

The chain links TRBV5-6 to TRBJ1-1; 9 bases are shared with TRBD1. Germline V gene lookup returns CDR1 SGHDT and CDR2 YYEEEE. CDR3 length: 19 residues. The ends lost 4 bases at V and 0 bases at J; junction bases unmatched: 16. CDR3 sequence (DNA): TGTGCCAGCAGCGCAACTCCAAATAACAGGGGGCCTGTGAACACTGAAGCTTTCTTT. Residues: CASSATPNNRGPVNTEAFF.